The clone carrying this TCR beta chain has a single count. The antigen remains undetermined. CDR1 and CDR2 from the germline V gene are MNHNY and SVGAGI (reference sequence). The CDR3 is 16 amino acids. The V end was cut by 5 bases, the J end by 2 bases, with 16 bases between. This sample stems from a study of OX40 agonist ivuxolimab in advanced cancers. Study outcomes and limitations: Among the lowest levels of clonal expansion were found in partial responders at 0.1-3.0 mg/kg. Low normalized clonal expansion also occurred in some nonresponding patients. On average, CD8+ T cells had more expanded clones than CD4+.

Generated by immunoSEQ multiplex PCR, the TCRdb table keeps only in-frame clones and is missing some. The repertoire holds 130,000 or so clones, with 85% to 95% as singletons. J is TRBJ1-5 and V is TRBV6-6; possible D gene TRBD1, 5 bases. The sequence derives from an adult with an advanced solid tumor such as melanoma, head and neck, liver or kidney cancer. Here the sequenced sample was CD4+ or CD8+ T cells sorted from blood, taken in a trial of the OX40 agonist ivuxolimab. DNA for the CDR3: TGTGCCAGCAGTACCCCGTTTTTAGGGGGCAATCAGCCCCAGCATTTT. Translating it yields CASSTPFLGGNQPQHF.